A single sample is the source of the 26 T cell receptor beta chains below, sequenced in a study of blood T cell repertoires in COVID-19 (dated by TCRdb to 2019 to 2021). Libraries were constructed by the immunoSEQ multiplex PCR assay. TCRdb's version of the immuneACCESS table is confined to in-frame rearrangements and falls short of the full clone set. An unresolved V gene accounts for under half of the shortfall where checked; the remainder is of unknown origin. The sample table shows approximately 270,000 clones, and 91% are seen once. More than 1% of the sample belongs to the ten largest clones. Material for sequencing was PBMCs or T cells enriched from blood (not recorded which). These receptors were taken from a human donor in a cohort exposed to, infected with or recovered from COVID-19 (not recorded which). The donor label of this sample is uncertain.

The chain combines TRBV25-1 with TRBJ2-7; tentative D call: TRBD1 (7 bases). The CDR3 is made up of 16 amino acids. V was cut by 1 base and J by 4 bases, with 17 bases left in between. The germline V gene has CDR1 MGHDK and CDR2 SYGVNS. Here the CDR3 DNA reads TGTGCCAGCAGTGAATCGAGGCGGGCAGGGGGGTACGAGCAGTACTTC. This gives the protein CASSESRRAGGYEQYF.

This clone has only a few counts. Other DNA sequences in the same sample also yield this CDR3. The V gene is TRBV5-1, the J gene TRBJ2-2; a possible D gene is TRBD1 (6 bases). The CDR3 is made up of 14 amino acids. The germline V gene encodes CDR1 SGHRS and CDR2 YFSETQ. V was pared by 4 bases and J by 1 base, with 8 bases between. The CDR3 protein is CASSPGQNTGELFF. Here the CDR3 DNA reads TGCGCCAGCAGCCCGGGACAGAACACCGGGGAGCTGTTTTTT.

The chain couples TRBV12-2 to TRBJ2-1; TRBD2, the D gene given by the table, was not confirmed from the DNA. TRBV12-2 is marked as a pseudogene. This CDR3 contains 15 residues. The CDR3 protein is CASRFGTGGPNEQFF. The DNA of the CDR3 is TGTGCAAGTCGCTTCGGCACGGGGGGGCCCAATGAGCAGTTCTTC.

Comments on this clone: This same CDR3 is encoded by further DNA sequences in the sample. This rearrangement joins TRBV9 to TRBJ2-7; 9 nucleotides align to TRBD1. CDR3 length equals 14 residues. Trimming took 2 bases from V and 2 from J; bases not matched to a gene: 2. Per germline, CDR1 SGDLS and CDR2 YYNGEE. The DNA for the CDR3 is TGTGCCAGCAGCGTGGGGACAGGGACCTACGAGCAGTACTTC. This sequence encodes CASSVGTGTYEQYF.

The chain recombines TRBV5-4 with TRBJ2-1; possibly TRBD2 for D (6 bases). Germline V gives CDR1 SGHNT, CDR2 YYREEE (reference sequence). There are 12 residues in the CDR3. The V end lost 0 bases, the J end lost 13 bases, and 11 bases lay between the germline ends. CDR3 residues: CASSLGEVIQFF. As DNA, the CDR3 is TGTGCCAGCAGCTTGGGGGAGGTGATACAGTTCTTC.

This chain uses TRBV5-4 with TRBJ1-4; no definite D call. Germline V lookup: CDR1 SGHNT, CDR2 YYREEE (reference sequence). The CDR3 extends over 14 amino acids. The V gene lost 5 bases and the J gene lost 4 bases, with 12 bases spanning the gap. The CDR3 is CASSPEVHNEKLFF. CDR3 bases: TGTGCCAGCAGTCCGGAGGTACATAATGAAAAACTGTTTTTT.

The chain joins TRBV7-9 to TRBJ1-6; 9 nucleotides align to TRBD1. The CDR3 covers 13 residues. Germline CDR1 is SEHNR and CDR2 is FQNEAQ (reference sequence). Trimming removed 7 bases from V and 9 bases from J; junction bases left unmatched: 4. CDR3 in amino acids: CASKQGAGSPLHF. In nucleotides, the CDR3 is TGTGCCAGCAAACAGGGGGCAGGTTCACCCCTCCACTTT.

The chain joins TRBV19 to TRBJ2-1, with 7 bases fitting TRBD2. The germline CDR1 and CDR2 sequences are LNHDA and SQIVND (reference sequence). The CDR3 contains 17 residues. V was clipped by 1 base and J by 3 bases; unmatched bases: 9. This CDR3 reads CASSIGEFGGGYNEQFF. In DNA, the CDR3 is TGTGCCAGTAGTATAGGGGAATTCGGCGGGGGCTACAATGAGCAGTTCTTC.

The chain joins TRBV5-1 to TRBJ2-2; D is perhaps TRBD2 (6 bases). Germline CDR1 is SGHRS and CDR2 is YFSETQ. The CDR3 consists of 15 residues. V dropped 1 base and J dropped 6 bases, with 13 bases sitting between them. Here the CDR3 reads CASSLKRGYPGELFF. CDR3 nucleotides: TGCGCCAGCAGCTTGAAACGGGGGTACCCCGGGGAGCTGTTTTTT.

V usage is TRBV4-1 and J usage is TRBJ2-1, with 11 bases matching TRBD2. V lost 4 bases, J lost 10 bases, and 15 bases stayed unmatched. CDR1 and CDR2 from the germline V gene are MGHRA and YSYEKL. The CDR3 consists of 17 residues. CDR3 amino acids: CASSRSGIAGGGLEQFF. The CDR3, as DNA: TGCGCCAGCAGCCGCTCTGGGATAGCGGGGGGGGGATTGGAGCAGTTCTTC.

For the CDR3, the DNA is TGTGCCAGTAGTATCCGGACAGGGGTTGCGCGGGGCTACACCTTC. This encodes CASSIRTGVARGYTF. This chain uses TRBV19 with TRBJ1-2; TRBD1 agrees at 9 bases. CDR1 is LNHDA, CDR2 SQIVND, per germline (reference sequence). The CDR3 sequence is 15 residues long. With 3 bases clipped from V and 8 bases from J, the junction kept 10 bases outside the gene matches.

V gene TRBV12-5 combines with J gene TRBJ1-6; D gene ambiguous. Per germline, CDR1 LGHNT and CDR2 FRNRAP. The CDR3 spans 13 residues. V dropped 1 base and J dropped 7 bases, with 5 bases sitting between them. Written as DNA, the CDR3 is TGTGCTAGTGGTTTGGGGAGAAATTCACCCCTCCACTTT. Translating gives CASGLGRNSPLHF.

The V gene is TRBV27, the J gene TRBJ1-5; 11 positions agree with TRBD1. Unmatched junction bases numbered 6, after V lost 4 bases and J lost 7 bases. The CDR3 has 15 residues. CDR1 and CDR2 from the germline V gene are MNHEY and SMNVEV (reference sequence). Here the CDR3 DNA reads TGTGCCAGCAGTTCAGGACAGGGGGCGGGACAGCCCCAGCATTTT. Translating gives CASSSGQGAGQPQHF.

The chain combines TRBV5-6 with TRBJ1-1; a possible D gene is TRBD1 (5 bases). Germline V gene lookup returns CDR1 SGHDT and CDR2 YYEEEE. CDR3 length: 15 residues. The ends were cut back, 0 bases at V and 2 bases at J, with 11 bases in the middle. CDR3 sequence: CASSLVWGENTEAFF. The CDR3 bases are TGTGCCAGCAGCTTGGTTTGGGGGGAAAACACTGAAGCTTTCTTT.

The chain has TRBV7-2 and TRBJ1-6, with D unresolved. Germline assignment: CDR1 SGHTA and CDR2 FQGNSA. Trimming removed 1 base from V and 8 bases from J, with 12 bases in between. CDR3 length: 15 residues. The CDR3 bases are TGTGCCAGCAGCTTAGTATCGTCCCGAGATTCACCCCTCCACTTT. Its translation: CASSLVSSRDSPLHF.

In DNA, the CDR3 is TGCGCCAGCAGCTATATAACCCGGGACACCTATGGCTACACCTTC. Its protein is CASSYITRDTYGYTF. The V and J genes are TRBV4-1 and TRBJ1-2; TRBD1 might be the D (6 bases). V lost 5 bases and J 4 bases, leaving 17 bases between the germline ends. This CDR3 has 15 amino acids. Per germline, CDR1 MGHRA and CDR2 YSYEKL.

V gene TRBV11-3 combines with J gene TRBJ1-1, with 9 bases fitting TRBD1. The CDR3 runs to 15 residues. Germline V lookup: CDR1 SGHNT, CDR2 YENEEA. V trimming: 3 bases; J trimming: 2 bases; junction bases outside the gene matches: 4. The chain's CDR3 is CASSLGTGTNTEAFF. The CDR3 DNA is TGTGCCAGCAGCTTGGGGACAGGGACTAACACTGAAGCTTTCTTT.

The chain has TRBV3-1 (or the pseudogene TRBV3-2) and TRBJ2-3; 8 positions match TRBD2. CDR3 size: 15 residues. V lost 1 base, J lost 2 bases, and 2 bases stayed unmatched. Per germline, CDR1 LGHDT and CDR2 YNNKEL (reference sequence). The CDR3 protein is CASSQAGGPTDTQYF. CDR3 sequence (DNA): TGTGCCAGCAGCCAAGCGGGGGGGCCCACAGATACGCAGTATTTT.

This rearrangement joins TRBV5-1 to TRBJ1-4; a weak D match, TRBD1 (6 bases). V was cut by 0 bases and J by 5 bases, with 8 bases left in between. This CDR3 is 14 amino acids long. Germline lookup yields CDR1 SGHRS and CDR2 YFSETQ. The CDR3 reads CASSLVQGNEKLFF. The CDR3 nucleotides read TGCGCCAGCAGCTTGGTTCAGGGGAATGAAAAACTGTTTTTT.

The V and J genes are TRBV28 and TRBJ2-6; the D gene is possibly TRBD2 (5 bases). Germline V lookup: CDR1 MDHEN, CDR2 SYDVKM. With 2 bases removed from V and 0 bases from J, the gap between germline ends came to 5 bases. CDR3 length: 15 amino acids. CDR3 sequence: CASSLGSSGANVLTF. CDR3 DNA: TGTGCCAGCAGTTTAGGGAGCTCTGGGGCCAACGTCCTGACTTTC.

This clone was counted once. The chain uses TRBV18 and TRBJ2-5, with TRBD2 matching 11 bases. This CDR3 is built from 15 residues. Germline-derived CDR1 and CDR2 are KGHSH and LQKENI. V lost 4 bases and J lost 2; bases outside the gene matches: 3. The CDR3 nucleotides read TGTGCCAGCTCACTCTCTAGCGGGGGGCAAGAGACCCAGTACTTC. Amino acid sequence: CASSLSSGGQETQYF. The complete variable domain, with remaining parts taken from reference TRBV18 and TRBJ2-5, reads NAGVMQNPRHLVRRRGQEARLRCSPMKGHSHVYWYRQLPEEGLKFMVYLQKENIIDESGMPKERFSAEFPKEGPSILRIQQVVRGDSAAYFCASSLSSGGQETQYFGPGTRLLVL.

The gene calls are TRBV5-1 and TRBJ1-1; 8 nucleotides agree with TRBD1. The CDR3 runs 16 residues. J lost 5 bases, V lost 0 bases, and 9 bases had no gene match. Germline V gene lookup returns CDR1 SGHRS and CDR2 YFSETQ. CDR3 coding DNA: TGCGCCAGCAGCTTGGCGTCACAGGGGGAAGGGACTGAAGCTTTCTTT. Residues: CASSLASQGEGTEAFF.

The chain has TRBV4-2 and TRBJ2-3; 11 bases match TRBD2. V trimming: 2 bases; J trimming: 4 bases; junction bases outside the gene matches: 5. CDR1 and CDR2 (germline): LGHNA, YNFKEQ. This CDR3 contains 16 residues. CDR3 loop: CASSQSHSGGADTQYF. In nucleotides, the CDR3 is TGTGCCAGCAGCCAATCCCATAGCGGGGGGGCAGATACGCAGTATTTT.

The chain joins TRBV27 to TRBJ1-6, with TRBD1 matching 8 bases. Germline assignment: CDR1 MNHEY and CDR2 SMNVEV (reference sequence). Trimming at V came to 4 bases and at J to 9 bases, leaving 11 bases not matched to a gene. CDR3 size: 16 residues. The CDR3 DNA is TGTGCCAGCAGTTCTTGGACAGGGAGCGAGGGTTCACCCCTCCACTTT. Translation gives CASSSWTGSEGSPLHF.

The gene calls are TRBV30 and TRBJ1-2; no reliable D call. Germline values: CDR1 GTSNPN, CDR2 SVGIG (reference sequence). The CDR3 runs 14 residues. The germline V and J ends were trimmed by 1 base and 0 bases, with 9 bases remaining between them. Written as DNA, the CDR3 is TGTGCCTGGAGTGACCCCCTAGCTAACTATGGCTACACCTTC. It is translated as CAWSDPLANYGYTF.

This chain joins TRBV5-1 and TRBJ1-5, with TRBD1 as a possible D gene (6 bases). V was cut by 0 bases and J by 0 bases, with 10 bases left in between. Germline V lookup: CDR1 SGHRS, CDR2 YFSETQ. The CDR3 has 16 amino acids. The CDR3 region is CASSLGPGDSNQPQHF. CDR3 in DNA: TGCGCCAGCAGCTTGGGGCCAGGGGATAGCAATCAGCCCCAGCATTTT.